The entry below gives a single TCR beta chain sequence along with its context. Its recognized antigen is unknown. The sample holds no much larger clone one base away, and base qualities are not on file. The trial excluded patients who had a history of autoimmune disease or who were on systemic immunosuppression. Peripheral blood for TCR sequencing was drawn from every dose cohort at baseline, at cycle 4 day 1 and at cycle 7 day 1. Samples were obtained from an open-label, multicenter, first-in-human phase I dose-escalation trial of ivuxolimab. Adults with locally advanced or metastatic melanoma, renal cell, hepatocellular, or head and neck squamous cell carcinoma were enrolled in the trial. Before TCR sequencing, CD4+ T cells and CD8+ T cells from peripheral blood were sorted into separate populations. The cysteine opens and the phenylalanine closes a CDR3 of 17 amino acids. Just CDR3 DNA is preserved here, 51 bases in frame from base 1. Sequences SGHTA (CDR1) and FQGNSA (CDR2) are obtained from the germline V gene. The V end loses 0 bases and the J end loses 0 bases, and a stretch of 14 bases separates them.

For sequencing of the TCRbeta CDR3 region, genomic DNA was extracted from the sorted cells. The immunoSEQ Assay was used to sequence the TCRbeta CDR3 regions. TCRdb provides this immuneACCESS table in a form limited to in-frame rearrangements. Some clones are lacking; in checked studies, under half of them reflect an unresolved V gene, and why the rest are absent is not known. The sample data list nearly 50,000 clones, and 80% to 95% of these were observed just once. The leading ten clones occupy approximately 6.8% of the sample. The data were obtained in a study of OX40 agonist ivuxolimab in advanced cancers. Regarding the research as a whole: The costimulatory receptor OX40 (CD134) was targeted by ivuxolimab, a fully human IgG2 agonistic monoclonal antibody. In the dose-escalation cohort, 65% to 85% of patients were male, and the mean age was approximately 60 years with a range of 23 to 79. Peripheral TCRbeta sequencing was intended to test whether TCR sequence diversity was altered and clonal T-cell expansion was caused by ivuxolimab. Intravenous ivuxolimab was administered to patients every 2 weeks at six dose levels: 0.01, 0.1, 0.3, 1.5, 3 and 10 mg/kg. Patients were allowed to have had prior anti-PD-1, anti-PD-L1 or anti-CTLA-4 therapy, and around two fifths of the dose-escalation patients had been treated with checkpoint inhibitors. The paper reports the monotherapy dose-escalation portion (N ≈ 52 patients) of the phase I ivuxolimab trial. Three dose-escalation patients achieved partial responses, one with hepatocellular carcinoma and two with cutaneous melanoma. Of the approximately 53 patients in dose escalation, approximately 20 had hepatocellular carcinoma, about 15 had melanoma, 9 had renal cell carcinoma and 9 had head and neck cancer. On the study overall, not on this receptor specifically: Low levels of normalized T-cell clonal expansion were also seen in some nonresponding patients. The antigen specificity of the peripheral T cells that underwent clonal expansion was not determined. After ivuxolimab, CD8+ T cells had more expanded clones than CD4+ T cells on average. In partial responders in the 0.1-3.0 mg/kg groups, normalized peripheral clonal expansion was found to be among the lowest, especially among CD8+ T cells. At doses of 0.1 to 3.0 mg/kg, clonal expansion of both CD4+ and CD8+ blood T cells was observed from baseline to week 6.

The TCR originated in an adult with an advanced solid tumor such as melanoma, head and neck, liver or kidney cancer. The V and J segments used are TRBV7-2 and TRBJ1-1; 6 matching bases give a weak D call of TRBD1. The starting material was CD4+ or CD8+ T cells sorted from blood, obtained in a trial of the OX40 agonist ivuxolimab. The DNA sequence is TGTGCCAGCAGCTTAGCGAGCAGGGGCGATTTGAACACTGAAGCTTTCTTT. This sequence encodes CASSLASRGDLNTEAFF.